This TCR beta chain was identified in a study of tumor and adjacent non-tumor tissue in lung cancer. Looking at the study overall: Each sample yielded 3.9 million or so productive TCRbeta reads on average.

Three rounds of nested PCR, following a modified ARM-PCR protocol, produced the TCRbeta library. A single record per CDR3 protein comes from TCRdb applying MiXCR to the multiplex PCR reads. The table lists 75,000 to 100,000 distinct CDR3 sequences, 67% of them singletons, with 15% to 20% in the top ten. Study observations and caveats: Tumor repertoires had a smaller top 100 clone share than normal lung.

As concerns this clonotype: The antigen is unknown.

The template was RNA from unsorted bulk tissue. The V gene's germline CDR1 is SGHAT and CDR2 FQNNGV. The length of the CDR3 is 14 residues. Trimming stripped 6 bases from V and 1 base from J, with 12 bases between. V usage is TRBV11-2 and J usage is TRBJ1-2; TRBD1 is a possible D gene (6 bases). Sequencing used lung tumor tissue. The source of this sequence is a man in his sixties with non-small cell lung cancer. For the CDR3, the DNA is TGTGCCAGCAGTGGGGGGCAGATTAACTATGGCTACACCTTC. Its translation: CASSGGQINYGYTF. Full variable domain (missing parts from reference TRBV11-2 and TRBJ1-2): EAGVAQSPRYKIIEKRQSVAFWCNPISGHATLYWYQQILGQGPKLLIQFQNNGVVDDSQLPKDRFSAERLKGVDSTLKIQPAKLEDSAVYLCASSGGQINYGYTFGSGTRLTVV.